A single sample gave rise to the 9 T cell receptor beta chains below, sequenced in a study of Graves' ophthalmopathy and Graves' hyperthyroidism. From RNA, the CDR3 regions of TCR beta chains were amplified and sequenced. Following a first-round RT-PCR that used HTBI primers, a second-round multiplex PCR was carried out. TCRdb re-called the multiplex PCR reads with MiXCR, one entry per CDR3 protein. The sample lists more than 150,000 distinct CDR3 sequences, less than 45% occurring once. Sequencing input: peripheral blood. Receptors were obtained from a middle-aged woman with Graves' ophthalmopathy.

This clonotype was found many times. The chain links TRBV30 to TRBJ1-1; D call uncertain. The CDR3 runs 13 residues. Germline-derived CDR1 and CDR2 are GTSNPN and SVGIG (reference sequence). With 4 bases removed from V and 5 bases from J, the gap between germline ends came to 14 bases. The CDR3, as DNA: TGTGCCTGGAACCAAGGCATACAGACTGAAGCTTTCTTT. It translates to CAWNQGIQTEAFF.

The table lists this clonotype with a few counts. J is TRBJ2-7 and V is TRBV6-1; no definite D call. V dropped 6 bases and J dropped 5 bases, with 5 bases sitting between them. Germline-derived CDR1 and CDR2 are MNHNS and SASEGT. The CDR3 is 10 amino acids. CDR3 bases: TGTGCCAGCAGGACACACGAGCAGTACTTC. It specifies CASRTHEQYF.

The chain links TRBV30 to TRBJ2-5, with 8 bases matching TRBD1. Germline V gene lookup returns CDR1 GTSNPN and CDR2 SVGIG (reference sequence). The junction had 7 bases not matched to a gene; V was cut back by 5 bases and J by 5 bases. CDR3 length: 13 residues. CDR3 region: CAWGGHRGETQYF. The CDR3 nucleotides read TGTGCCTGGGGGGGACACAGGGGGGAGACCCAGTACTTC. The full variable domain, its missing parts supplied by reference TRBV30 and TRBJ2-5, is SQTIHQWPATLVQPVGSPLSLECTVEGTSNPNLYWYRQAAGRGLQLLFYSVGIGQISSEVPQNLSASRPQDRQFILSSKKLLLSDSGFYLCAWGGHRGETQYFGPGTRLLVL.

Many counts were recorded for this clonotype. The CDR3 DNA is TGTGCCAGCAGCGAGGGCCCCGCCGTGACCCAAGAGACCCAGTACTTC. Encoded protein: CASSEGPAVTQETQYF. This chain connects TRBV28 to TRBJ2-5; D possibly corresponds to TRBD2 (5 bases). Germline V gene lookup returns CDR1 MDHEN and CDR2 SYDVKM. The V end was cut by 6 bases, the J end by 1 base, with 18 bases between. CDR3 length: 16 residues.

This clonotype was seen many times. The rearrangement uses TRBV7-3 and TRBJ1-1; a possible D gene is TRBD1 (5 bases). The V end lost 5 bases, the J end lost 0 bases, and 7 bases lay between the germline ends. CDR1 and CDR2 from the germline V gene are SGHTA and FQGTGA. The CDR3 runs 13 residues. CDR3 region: CASSMTVNTEAFF. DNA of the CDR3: TGTGCCAGCAGCATGACAGTGAACACTGAAGCTTTCTTT.

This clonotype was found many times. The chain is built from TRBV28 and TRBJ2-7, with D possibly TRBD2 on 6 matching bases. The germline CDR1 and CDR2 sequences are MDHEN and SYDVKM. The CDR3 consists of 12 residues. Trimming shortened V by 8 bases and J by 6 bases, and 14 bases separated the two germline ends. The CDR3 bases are TGTGCCAGCGGGTCGGGAGCGGTCGAGCAGTACTTC. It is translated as CASGSGAVEQYF.

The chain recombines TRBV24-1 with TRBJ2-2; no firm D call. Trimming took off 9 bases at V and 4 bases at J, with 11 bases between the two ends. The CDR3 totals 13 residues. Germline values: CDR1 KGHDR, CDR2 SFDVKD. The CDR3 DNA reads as TGTGCCACCGCAGGCGGTGGCACCGGGGAGCTGTTTTTT. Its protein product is CATAGGGTGELFF.

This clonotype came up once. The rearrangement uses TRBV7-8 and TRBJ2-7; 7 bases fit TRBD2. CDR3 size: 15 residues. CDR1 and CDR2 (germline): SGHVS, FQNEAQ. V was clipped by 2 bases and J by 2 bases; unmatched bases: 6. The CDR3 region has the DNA TGTGCCAGCAGCTTACAGAGACTAGCCGCCTACGAGCAGTACTTC. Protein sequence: CASSLQRLAAYEQYF.

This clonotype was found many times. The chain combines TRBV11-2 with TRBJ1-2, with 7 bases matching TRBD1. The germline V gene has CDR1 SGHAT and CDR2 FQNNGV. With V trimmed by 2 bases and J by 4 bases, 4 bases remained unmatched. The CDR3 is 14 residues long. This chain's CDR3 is CASSLSTGIYGYTF. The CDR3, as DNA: TGTGCCAGCAGCTTATCGACAGGGATCTATGGCTACACCTTC.